The sample holds a few counts of the clone carrying this T cell receptor beta chain. Template material for amplifying TCR beta CDR3 regions consisted of RNA transcripts. First-round RT-PCR with HTBI primers amplified the TCR CDR3 region. TCRdb ran MiXCR on the multiplex PCR reads and lists one entry per CDR3 protein. The data contain roughly 500,000 distinct CDR3 sequences, around a quarter of them singletons. With duration under 3 months, ophthalmopathy was active: Clinical Activity Score at least 3, NOSPECS at least 4. The data stem from a study of T cells in Graves' hyperthyroidism and ophthalmopathy. V lost 6 bases, J lost 7 bases, and 8 bases stayed unmatched. Germline assignment: CDR1 MNHNS and CDR2 SASEGT. This CDR3 is built from 13 residues.

Sequencing was done on a sample of blood. The rearrangement uses TRBV6-1 and TRBJ1-2; TRBD1 matches at 7 bases. The sequence was collected from a woman aged 25 to 45 with Graves' ophthalmopathy. The CDR3, as DNA: TGTGCCAGCAGGACCTTGACAGGGTCTGGCTACACCTTC. Translating gives CASRTLTGSGYTF.